Following are 26 T cell receptor beta chains from one sample sequenced in a study of T cells in localized non-small cell lung cancer. Measured with immunoSEQ multiplex PCR; TCRdb has only the in-frame clones, and not every one. The data show around 50,000 clones, around four fifths seen once. The specimen was peripheral blood, collected before any cancer treatment. Source of these receptors: a female donor of 60 years or more with stage II squamous cell lung carcinoma.

The V gene is TRBV7-6, the J gene TRBJ1-1, with 7 bases that match TRBD1. The length of the CDR3 is 15 residues. Germline trimming cut 5 bases from V and 0 bases from J; bases unmatched to any gene: 6. The germline gives CDR1 SGHVS, CDR2 FNYEAQ. DNA for the CDR3: TGTGCCAGCAGCCCCCGTAGGGGGCTGAACACTGAAGCTTTCTTT. Amino acid sequence: CASSPRRGLNTEAFF. The full variable domain, with the rest looked up from reference TRBV7-6 and TRBJ1-1, is GAGVSQSPRYKVTKRGQDVALRCDPISGHVSLYWYRQALGQGPEFLTYFNYEAQQDKSGLPNDRFSAERPEGSISTLTIQRTEQRDSAMYRCASSPRRGLNTEAFFGQGTRLTVV.

This chain links TRBV7-6 with TRBJ2-3, with 11 bases aligning to TRBD2. Trimming took 4 bases from V and 0 from J; bases not matched to a gene: 6. Germline V CDR1 and CDR2: SGHVS, FNYEAQ. This CDR3 has 17 residues. CDR3 sequence: CASSSGLAGSSTDTQYF. The CDR3 region has the DNA TGTGCCAGCAGCTCCGGACTAGCGGGTAGTAGCACAGATACGCAGTATTTT.

This sequence joins TRBV2 and TRBJ1-6; no reliable D call. The CDR3 runs 12 residues. Trimming cost V 3 bases and J 7 bases, with 4 bases left between them. The V gene's germline CDR1 is SNHLY and CDR2 FYNNEI. CDR3 sequence (DNA): TGTGCCAGCAGTGACGGGAATTCACCCCTCCACTTT. This gives the protein CASSDGNSPLHF.

This chain joins TRBV5-6 and TRBJ1-2, with TRBD1 as a possible D gene (6 bases). The V gene's germline CDR1 is SGHDT and CDR2 YYEEEE. V was trimmed by 3 bases and J by 8 bases, leaving 17 bases between them. The CDR3 consists of 14 residues. The CDR3 protein is CASSSRTALSGYTF. CDR3 nucleotides: TGTGCCAGCAGCTCCCGGACAGCCCTATCCGGCTACACCTTC.

A single count supports this clone. The V gene is TRBV5-1, the J gene TRBJ1-2, with TRBD1 identical over 8 bases. V dropped 6 bases and J dropped 3; count of bases not matched to a gene: 7. The CDR3 extends over 14 amino acids. Germline V gene lookup returns CDR1 SGHRS and CDR2 YFSETQ. Written as DNA, the CDR3 is TGCGCCAGCAATCCCGGGACAGGATACTATGGCTACACCTTC. As protein: CASNPGTGYYGYTF.

The chain combines TRBV19 with TRBJ1-2, with 7 bases that match TRBD1. The length of the CDR3 is 15 residues. Germline V gene data show CDR1 as LNHDA and CDR2 as SQIVND (reference sequence). Trimming at V came to 5 bases and at J to 7 bases, leaving 13 bases not matched to a gene. For the CDR3, the DNA is TGTGCCAGTAGTCGAAACGGACAGGCCCCTTCTGGCTACACCTTC. Translating gives CASSRNGQAPSGYTF. The full variable domain, with the rest looked up from reference TRBV19 and TRBJ1-2, is DGGITQSPKYLFRKEGQNVTLSCEQNLNHDAMYWYRQDPGQGLRLIYYSQIVNDFQKGDIAEGYSVSREKKESFPLTVTSAQKNPTAFYLCASSRNGQAPSGYTFGSGTRLTVV.

The V gene is TRBV5-1, the J gene TRBJ2-2; TRBD2 matches at 9 bases. V dropped 6 bases and J dropped 2; count of bases not matched to a gene: 5. The germline V gene has CDR1 SGHRS and CDR2 YFSETQ. There are 15 residues in the CDR3. For the CDR3, the DNA is TGCGCCAGCAAGGAGCGGGGGGCCAACACCGGGGAGCTGTTTTTT. It translates to CASKERGANTGELFF.

The chain combines TRBV18 with TRBJ1-3; no reliable D call. This CDR3 has 16 amino acids. Germline V CDR1 and CDR2: KGHSH, LQKENI. Trimming removed 2 bases from V and 0 bases from J, with 11 bases in between. In nucleotides, the CDR3 is TGTGCCAGCTCACCAACCGCGGAGATCTCTGGAAACACCATATATTTT. Residues: CASSPTAEISGNTIYF.

The rearrangement links TRBV6-5 to TRBJ2-6; D not resolved. Deletions cut 6 bases from V and 0 bases from J, with 9 bases between. CDR3 length: 15 residues. From germline, CDR1 is MNHEY and CDR2 SVGAGI. The CDR3 protein is CASRGGISGANVLTF. CDR3 coding DNA: TGTGCCAGCAGGGGTGGTATCTCTGGGGCCAACGTCCTGACTTTC.

The chain employs TRBV2 and TRBJ2-5; TRBD2 matches at 8 bases. J was trimmed by 1 base and V by 4 bases; bases with no gene match: 5. CDR3 size: 15 residues. Per the germline V gene, CDR1 is SNHLY and CDR2 is FYNNEI. The CDR3 nucleotides read TGTGCCAGCAGTGCAGAAGCGGGGGTCCAAGAGACCCAGTACTTC. Its translation: CASSAEAGVQETQYF.

This clone was observed a few times. This chain links TRBV27 with TRBJ1-5; a weak D match, TRBD1 (6 bases). The germline CDR1 and CDR2 sequences are MNHEY and SMNVEV (reference sequence). This CDR3 contains 14 residues. V was clipped by 2 bases and J by 7 bases, with 12 bases between them. For the CDR3, the DNA is TGTGCCAGCAGTTTACGGGGGCCGGTGCAGCCCCAGCATTTT. This translates into CASSLRGPVQPQHF.

In its sample, this clone was seen once. V usage is TRBV19 and J usage is TRBJ1-3, with D unresolved. CDR1 and CDR2 (germline): LNHDA, SQIVND (reference sequence). The V end lost 1 base, the J end lost 0 bases, and 10 bases lay between the germline ends. The CDR3 totals 16 residues. CDR3 region: CASSIAGISSGNTIYF. CDR3 nucleotide sequence: TGTGCCAGTAGTATAGCCGGAATATCCTCTGGAAACACCATATATTTT. Full variable domain (remainder filled in from reference TRBV19 and TRBJ1-3): DGGITQSPKYLFRKEGQNVTLSCEQNLNHDAMYWYRQDPGQGLRLIYYSQIVNDFQKGDIAEGYSVSREKKESFPLTVTSAQKNPTAFYLCASSIAGISSGNTIYFGEGSWLTVV.

This chain uses TRBV5-1 with TRBJ2-7, with a possible D match to TRBD2 (6 bases). Per the germline V gene, CDR1 is SGHRS and CDR2 is YFSETQ. The CDR3 has 14 amino acids. The germline V and J ends were trimmed by 4 bases and 3 bases, with 14 bases remaining between them. The CDR3: CASSPSLGSYEQYF. DNA for the CDR3: TGCGCCAGCAGCCCCAGCCTCGGGAGCTACGAGCAGTACTTC. The full variable domain, with the rest looked up from reference TRBV5-1 and TRBJ2-7, is KAGVTQTPRYLIKTRGQQVTLSCSPISGHRSVSWYQQTPGQGLQFLFEYFSETQRNKGNFPGRFSGRQFSNSRSEMNVSTLELGDSALYLCASSPSLGSYEQYFGPGTRLTVT.

The genes are TRBV6-5 and TRBJ2-3, with D unresolved. This CDR3 spans 15 amino acids. V was trimmed by 0 bases and J by 2 bases, leaving 9 bases between them. Germline V gene lookup returns CDR1 MNHEY and CDR2 SVGAGI. CDR3 bases: TGTGCCAGCAGTTACTCGAGGAGTTACACAGATACGCAGTATTTT. Translation: CASSYSRSYTDTQYF.

The chain is built from TRBV19 and TRBJ2-7; a weak D match, TRBD2 (6 bases). V lost 4 bases, J lost 3 bases, and 13 bases lay in between. Germline CDR1 LNHDA, CDR2 SQIVND (reference sequence). The CDR3 is made up of 14 amino acids. CDR3 sequence: CASSKGRIDYEQYF. CDR3 in DNA: TGTGCCAGTAGTAAAGGGAGGATAGACTACGAGCAGTACTTC.

The V gene is TRBV6-1, the J gene TRBJ2-2; 7 bases are a match to TRBD2. Per germline, CDR1 MNHNS and CDR2 SASEGT. CDR3 size: 14 residues. Trimming removed 7 bases from V and 6 bases from J; junction bases left unmatched: 8. CDR3 nucleotide sequence: TGTGCCAGCAATGGGGGACTAACTTCCGGGGAGCTGTTTTTT. It codes for CASNGGLTSGELFF.

The chain couples TRBV5-1 to TRBJ2-1; 11 positions agree with TRBD2. The length of the CDR3 is 15 residues. The V and J ends lost 3 bases and 10 bases, in that order; junction bases with no gene match: 9. Per the germline V gene, CDR1 is SGHRS and CDR2 is YFSETQ. In DNA, the CDR3 is TGCGCCAGCAGCTCGGCACTAGCGGGGGCCCTAGAGCAGTTCTTC. It encodes CASSSALAGALEQFF.

The chain joins TRBV7-8 to TRBJ1-5; D is perhaps TRBD1 (6 bases). This CDR3 region has 16 residues. Per germline, CDR1 SGHVS and CDR2 FQNEAQ. Trimming removed 0 bases from V and 5 bases from J, with 14 bases in between. CDR3 sequence (DNA): TGTGCCAGCAGCTTAGCGTATGAAGGGGGGGATCAGCCCCAGCATTTT. This gives the protein CASSLAYEGGDQPQHF.

In this sample, this clone turned up a few times. This rearrangement joins TRBV6-1 to TRBJ1-6; TRBD1 aligns across 7 bases. There are 15 residues in the CDR3. Looked up from germline, CDR1 is MNHNS and CDR2 is SASEGT. After removal of 1 base from V and 5 bases from J, the junction contained 2 bases not matched to a gene. The CDR3 DNA is TGTGCCAGCAGTGAAGGACAGGGAGATAATTCACCCCTCCACTTT. It is translated as CASSEGQGDNSPLHF.

This rearrangement joins TRBV5-1 to TRBJ2-2; 7 positions agree with TRBD1. Trimming removed 4 bases from V and 0 bases from J; junction bases left unmatched: 3. CDR1 and CDR2 from the germline V gene are SGHRS and YFSETQ. This CDR3 region has 15 residues. The CDR3 DNA is TGCGCCAGCAGCCCCACAGGGGCGAACACCGGGGAGCTGTTTTTT. Translating it yields CASSPTGANTGELFF.

The rearrangement links TRBV19 to TRBJ2-7; possibly TRBD2 for D (5 bases). CDR1 LNHDA and CDR2 SQIVND come from the germline V gene (reference sequence). Deletions cut 8 bases from V and 6 bases from J, with 17 bases between. This CDR3 comprises 13 residues. The CDR3 here is CASSPGVFGEQYF. CDR3 coding DNA: TGTGCCAGTTCTCCCGGGGTCTTCGGCGAGCAGTACTTC.

This clone is medium-sized by share. The chain couples TRBV6-4 to TRBJ2-3; D is possibly TRBD1 or TRBD2 (6 bases each). This CDR3 has 15 residues. V gave up 2 bases and J gave up 9 bases, with 18 bases separating them. The germline V gene encodes CDR1 MRHNA and CDR2 SNTAGT. The CDR3, as DNA: TGTGCCAGCAGTGACGTGGGGGGCACCATAGGGACGCAGTATTTT. Protein product: CASSDVGGTIGTQYF.

This chain connects TRBV6-6 to TRBJ2-5, with D perhaps TRBD2 (5 bases). V shed 2 bases and J shed 4 bases, with 14 bases lying between them. CDR3 size: 15 residues. CDR1 MNHNY and CDR2 SVGAGI come from the germline V gene (reference sequence). DNA of the CDR3: TGTGCCAGCAGTTACGACCGGGGTGGAGGAGAGACCCAGTACTTC. Translated, it gives CASSYDRGGGETQYF.

This rearrangement joins TRBV7-9 to TRBJ1-5; D remains unclear. CDR3 length equals 14 residues. V lost 5 bases to trimming and J lost 0 bases, with 8 bases between them. Germline CDR1 reads SEHNR; CDR2 reads FQNEAQ (reference sequence). This CDR3 is CASSQDLSNQPQHF. The CDR3 DNA follows: TGTGCCAGCAGCCAAGACCTTAGCAATCAGCCCCAGCATTTT.

The chain joins TRBV11-1 to TRBJ1-1; TRBD1 might be the D (6 bases). The CDR3 contains 15 residues. V shed 5 bases and J shed 1 base, with 14 bases lying between them. Germline CDR1 reads SGHAT; CDR2 reads FQDESV (reference sequence). CDR3 nucleotides: TGTGCCAGCAGCCGTGGGGGACATAAGAACACTGAAGCTTTCTTT. Translated, it gives CASSRGGHKNTEAFF. The variable domain in full, with the rest retrieved from reference TRBV11-1 and TRBJ1-1, is EAEVAQSPRYKITEKSQAVAFWCDPISGHATLYWYRQILGQGPELLVQFQDESVVDDSQLPKDRFSAERLKGVDSTLKIQPAELGDSAMYLCASSRGGHKNTEAFFGQGTRLTVV.

V and J are TRBV5-1 and TRBJ1-1, with 7 bases identical to TRBD1. The CDR3 extends over 15 amino acids. CDR1 and CDR2 from the germline V gene are SGHRS and YFSETQ. Trimming took 0 bases from V and 4 from J; bases not matched to a gene: 6. In nucleotides, the CDR3 is TGCGCCAGCAGCTTGGGACAGGGTTGGGGCACTGAAGCTTTCTTT. Its protein product is CASSLGQGWGTEAFF.